Presented here are 30 T cell receptor beta chains from one specimen sequenced in a study of regulatory T cells in long-lasting Graves disease. Time point indicated: newly diagnosed GD, antithyroid drugs for less than 3 months. From PBMCs, RNA was extracted and then used to make the TCR library. With iRepertoire HTBI primers and Arm-PCR of CDR3 regions, TCR beta libraries were built. MiXCR, applied by TCRdb to the multiplex PCR reads, yields one record per CDR3 protein. The sample shows over 500,000 distinct CDR3 sequences, about 16% of them seen only once. This sample was also put to use in a study of T cells in Graves' hyperthyroidism and ophthalmopathy.

The input for sequencing was peripheral blood mononuclear cells (PBMCs), taken at new diagnosis, from a patient treated with antithyroid drugs. The source is a man younger than 30 with Graves disease.

The sample holds many counts of this clonotype. The chain recombines TRBV27 with TRBJ2-1, with D uncertain. The V and J ends lost 8 bases and 4 bases respectively, with 6 bases between them. The CDR3 has 11 amino acids. Per germline, CDR1 MNHEY and CDR2 SMNVEV (reference sequence). CDR3 sequence reads: CASGVYNEQFF. CDR3 in DNA: TGTGCCAGCGGCGTGTACAATGAGCAGTTCTTC.

This clonotype occurred once. This CDR3 is CSASGLNQPQHF. The DNA of the CDR3 is TGCAGTGCTTCGGGGTTAAATCAGCCCCAGCATTTT. The rearrangement links TRBV20-1 to TRBJ1-5, with unresolved D. The V gene's germline CDR1 is DFQATT and CDR2 SNEGSKA (reference sequence). Trimming cost V 5 bases and J 4 bases, with 9 bases left between them. There are 12 residues in the CDR3.

This chain connects TRBV29-1 to TRBJ2-1; 12 nucleotides agree with TRBD2. V lost 6 bases and J lost 5; bases outside the gene matches: 8. The CDR3 spans 15 residues. The germline gives CDR1 SQVTM, CDR2 ANQGSEA. The CDR3 loop is CSVRRLAGENNEQFF. CDR3 coding DNA: TGCAGCGTCCGAAGACTAGCGGGAGAAAACAATGAGCAGTTCTTC.

This clonotype has only a few counts. This sequence joins TRBV6-1 and TRBJ1-6, with 9 bases aligning to TRBD1. CDR1 is MNHNS, CDR2 SASEGT, per germline. Trimming took 7 bases from V and 15 from J; bases not matched to a gene: 19. The length of the CDR3 is 16 residues. The CDR3 region is CASNQEVGTGSLGLHF. CDR3 nucleotides: TGTGCCAGCAACCAAGAGGTTGGGACAGGGAGTTTAGGCCTCCACTTT.

The chain employs TRBV20-1 and TRBJ2-7; 8 bases are shared with TRBD1. This CDR3 comprises 13 residues. Germline CDR1 reads DFQATT; CDR2 reads SNEGSKA (reference sequence). Trimming cost V 4 bases and J 2 bases; bases outside gene matches: 4. The CDR3 coding sequence is TGCAGTGCTAAAAGGACAGGGACCTACGAGCAGTACTTC. It specifies CSAKRTGTYEQYF.

This clonotype was counted at least ten times. The rearrangement uses TRBV24-1 and TRBJ2-7; D is unclear. The CDR3 has 13 amino acids. V lost 0 bases, J lost 4 bases, and 6 bases lay in between. CDR1 KGHDR and CDR2 SFDVKD come from the germline V gene. The CDR3 protein is CATSDLTLYEQYF. CDR3 coding DNA: TGTGCCACCAGTGATTTGACTTTATACGAGCAGTACTTC.

The chain recombines TRBV5-4 with TRBJ1-4; maybe TRBD1 (6 bases). Germline assignment: CDR1 SGHNT and CDR2 YYREEE (reference sequence). Trimming cost V 3 bases and J 6 bases, with 12 bases left between them. The length of the CDR3 is 14 residues. DNA for the CDR3: TGTGCCAGCAGCTCTACGGACAGTCATGAAAAACTGTTTTTT. Protein product: CASSSTDSHEKLFF.

The sample holds a few counts of this clonotype. The V call is TRBV5-1, the J call TRBJ1-6, with TRBD1 identical over 9 bases. Per germline, CDR1 SGHRS and CDR2 YFSETQ. CDR3 length equals 15 residues. V lost 3 bases and J lost 7; bases outside the gene matches: 5. This CDR3 is CASSWGTGQNSPLHF. CDR3 in DNA: TGCGCCAGCAGCTGGGGGACAGGGCAAAATTCACCCCTCCACTTT.

This clonotype has more than one count but fewer than ten. The chain is built from TRBV4-1 and TRBJ2-1; TRBD1 might be the D (6 bases). Germline lookup yields CDR1 MGHRA and CDR2 YSYEKL. The CDR3 is 15 amino acids. Trimming cost V 7 bases and J 4 bases, with 17 bases left between them. The CDR3 here is CASNTPGVGYNEQFF. In nucleotides, the CDR3 is TGCGCCAGCAACACTCCAGGGGTAGGTTACAATGAGCAGTTCTTC.

The chain couples TRBV28 to TRBJ1-5, with D unclear. CDR3 size: 14 residues. In germline, CDR1 is MDHEN, CDR2 SYDVKM. V was pared by 9 bases and J by 0 bases, with 12 bases between. The DNA of the CDR3 is TGTGCCAGTTATCCTCCGTATAGCAATCAGCCCCAGCATTTT. This codes for CASYPPYSNQPQHF.

This clonotype was counted a few times. This chain uses TRBV7-9 with TRBJ2-5, with TRBD2 as a possible D gene (5 bases). The germline V and J ends were trimmed by 2 bases and 0 bases, with 10 bases remaining between them. CDR3 length: 15 amino acids. Germline V gives CDR1 SEHNR, CDR2 FQNEAQ (reference sequence). This chain's CDR3 is CASSLPRGNQETQYF. In DNA form, the CDR3 reads TGTGCCAGCAGCTTACCTCGGGGAAACCAAGAGACCCAGTACTTC.

The rearrangement uses TRBV15 and TRBJ1-1, with D unresolved. CDR3 length equals 17 residues. Between the trimmed V and J ends, which lost 0 bases and 0 bases, there was a span of 14 bases. Per the germline V gene, CDR1 is LNHNV and CDR2 is YYDKDF (reference sequence). CDR3 nucleotide sequence: TGTGCCACCAGCAGAGACGCAGCTCGGGCTATGAACACTGAAGCTTTCTTT. This codes for CATSRDAARAMNTEAFF.

This clonotype appeared a single time. A much bigger clone sits one base away, suggesting this may be a read error. This chain links TRBV6-1 with TRBJ2-3, with D possibly TRBD1 on 5 matching bases. This CDR3 spans 16 amino acids. The V gene's germline CDR1 is MNHNS and CDR2 SASEGT. Trimming took off 6 bases at V and 3 bases at J, with 19 bases between the two ends. The chain's CDR3 is CASRGETTQGTDTQYF. CDR3 nucleotides: TGTGCCAGCAGAGGAGAGACAACCCAGGGTACAGATACGCAGTATTTT.

The chain uses TRBV5-1 and TRBJ2-3, with a tentative D call TRBD2 (7 bases). Germline V CDR1 and CDR2: SGHRS, YFSETQ. This CDR3 region has 15 residues. Trimming shortened V by 1 base and J by 5 bases, and 14 bases separated the two germline ends. This chain's CDR3 is CASSLTGTGGDTQYF. The CDR3 nucleotides are TGCGCCAGCAGCTTGACAGGGACGGGGGGAGATACGCAGTATTTT.

The chain uses TRBV5-6 and TRBJ2-5; 7 bases match TRBD1. Trimming cost V 5 bases and J 5 bases; bases outside gene matches: 6. Germline V gene data show CDR1 as SGHDT and CDR2 as YYEEEE. This CDR3 is built from 13 residues. The CDR3 spells CASRRQGSETQYF. CDR3 nucleotide sequence: TGTGCCAGCAGAAGACAGGGTTCTGAGACCCAGTACTTC.

V usage is TRBV5-4 and J usage is TRBJ1-1; 7 nucleotides agree with TRBD1. The germline V gene has CDR1 SGHNT and CDR2 YYREEE (reference sequence). Trimming at V came to 4 bases and at J to 0 bases, leaving 9 bases not matched to a gene. The CDR3 loop spans 16 amino acids. As DNA, the CDR3 is TGTGCCAGCAGCCCCGAACCGGGACAGATGAACACTGAAGCTTTCTTT. Translation: CASSPEPGQMNTEAFF. The full variable domain, rest sourced from reference TRBV5-4 and TRBJ1-1, is ETGVTQSPTHLIKTRGQQVTLRCSSQSGHNTVSWYQQALGQGPQFIFQYYREEENGRGNFPPRFSGLQFPNYSSELNVNALELDDSALYLCASSPEPGQMNTEAFFGQGTRLTVV.

This clonotype was seen many times. The V gene is TRBV11-2, the J gene TRBJ2-1; 7 nucleotides align to TRBD1. The CDR3 has 16 amino acids. Trimming took 5 bases from V and 4 from J; bases not matched to a gene: 11. Germline assignment: CDR1 SGHAT and CDR2 FQNNGV. CDR3 DNA sequence: TGTGCCAGCAGCGGGGGACAGAGCGATCCATACAATGAGCAGTTCTTC. Protein: CASSGGQSDPYNEQFF.

This clonotype was recorded at least ten times. This sequence joins TRBV28 and TRBJ2-1, with 10 bases fitting TRBD2. Germline-derived CDR1 and CDR2 are MDHEN and SYDVKM. V gave up 5 bases and J gave up 1 base; unmatched junction bases: 5. The CDR3 length is 16 residues. CDR3 sequence reads: CASSNQREGSYNEQFF. Written as DNA, the CDR3 is TGTGCCAGCAGTAACCAGCGGGAGGGGTCCTACAATGAGCAGTTCTTC. The full variable domain, its missing parts supplied by reference TRBV28 and TRBJ2-1, is DVKVTQSSRYLVKRTGEKVFLECVQDMDHENMFWYRQDPGLGLRLIYFSYDVKMKEKGDIPEGYSVSREKKERFSLILESASTNQTSMYLCASSNQREGSYNEQFFGPGTRLTVL.

On this clonotype itself: This may come from a read error, since a much larger clone is one base off. The V gene is TRBV20-1, the J gene TRBJ2-7; 7 positions match TRBD2. V dropped 3 bases and J dropped 5; count of bases not matched to a gene: 4. The CDR3 runs 12 residues. Germline CDR1 is DFQATT and CDR2 is SNEGSKA (reference sequence). CDR3 residues: CSASKTSNEQYF. The DNA of the CDR3 is TGCAGTGCTAGTAAGACTAGCAACGAGCAGTACTTC.

The sample holds many counts of this clonotype. This chain links TRBV20-1 with TRBJ2-7, with D perhaps matching TRBD2 (6 bases). The CDR3 sequence is 14 residues long. Trimming removed 5 bases at V and 2 bases at J, with 16 bases between. The germline CDR1 and CDR2 sequences are DFQATT and SNEGSKA (reference sequence). This chain's CDR3 is CSAGTVLLTYEQYF. The DNA of the CDR3 is TGCAGTGCTGGGACTGTCCTACTCACCTACGAGCAGTACTTC.

The chain links TRBV15 to TRBJ1-4; 7 positions match TRBD1. V gave up 3 bases and J gave up 0 bases; unmatched junction bases: 4. The CDR3 sequence is 16 residues long. Germline-derived CDR1 and CDR2 are LNHNV and YYDKDF (reference sequence). The CDR3 sequence is CATSRVTGPTNEKLFF. Here the CDR3 DNA reads TGTGCCACCAGCAGGGTGACAGGGCCAACTAATGAAAAACTGTTTTTT.

This clonotype was picked up many times. J is TRBJ2-3 and V is TRBV27, with TRBD2 identical over 12 bases. CDR3 length equals 18 residues. V lost 1 base, J lost 5 bases, and 10 bases stayed unmatched. Germline CDR1 and CDR2: MNHEY and SMNVEV (reference sequence). The CDR3 reads CASSLFPSGRAKGDTQYF. The DNA for the CDR3 is TGTGCCAGCAGTTTATTTCCTAGCGGGAGGGCCAAGGGAGATACGCAGTATTTT.

This chain joins TRBV10-3 and TRBJ2-3; TRBD2 matches 9 bases. Germline values: CDR1 ENHRY, CDR2 SYGVKD. The CDR3 is 18 amino acids. V dropped 3 bases and J dropped 4; count of bases not matched to a gene: 14. The CDR3 DNA follows: TGTGCCATCAGTGATTTGTTAGCGGGAGAAGGTATGGCAGATACGCAGTATTTT. Translation: CAISDLLAGEGMADTQYF.

Many counts were recorded for this clonotype. The chain recombines TRBV6-2 or TRBV6-3 with TRBJ1-1, with D tentatively TRBD1 (5 bases). The CDR3 covers 12 residues. CDR1 is MNHEY and CDR2 is SVGEGT in the germline V gene. Trimming cost V 10 bases and J 5 bases, with 14 bases left between them. In DNA, the CDR3 is TGTGCCATACAGGCCGGGGGGACTGAAGCTTTCTTT. Its protein is CAIQAGGTEAFF.

This clonotype has ten or more counts. The V call is TRBV5-1, the J call TRBJ2-1, with 9 bases identical to TRBD1. The CDR3 contains 15 residues. Germline V gene data show CDR1 as SGHRS and CDR2 as YFSETQ. Germline trimming cut 0 bases from V and 9 bases from J; bases unmatched to any gene: 7. CDR3 DNA sequence: TGCGCCAGCAGCTTGGTACAGGGGGCAGTGGGTGAGCAGTTCTTC. Residues: CASSLVQGAVGEQFF.

Many counts were recorded for this clonotype. V and J are TRBV27 and TRBJ1-1; 7 positions match TRBD1. The CDR3 totals 14 residues. The V gene's germline CDR1 is MNHEY and CDR2 SMNVEV (reference sequence). With V trimmed by 3 bases and J by 4 bases, 5 bases remained unmatched. The CDR3 nucleotides are TGTGCCAGCAGTTTGACAGGGCTTAGCACTGAAGCTTTCTTT. It codes for CASSLTGLSTEAFF.

The genes are TRBV6-2 or TRBV6-3 and TRBJ2-3; TRBD1 matches at 9 bases. V shed 8 bases, J shed 6 bases, and the junction held 12 bases outside the gene matches. Germline CDR1 is MNHEY and CDR2 is SVGEGT. The CDR3 covers 15 residues. CDR3 bases: TGTGCCAGCGAACCACACAGGGGGCTGGGGGATACGCAGTATTTT. Protein sequence: CASEPHRGLGDTQYF.

Details on this clonotype: One base away lies a much larger clone, so this may be a sequencing read error. This chain uses TRBV5-1 with TRBJ1-1; tentative D call: TRBD1 (5 bases). There are 16 residues in the CDR3. Germline values: CDR1 SGHRS, CDR2 YFSETQ. In DNA, the CDR3 is TGCACCAGCAGCAAAGGGGACTTCTCGCGGAGCACTGAAGCTTTCTTT. This gives the protein CTSSKGDFSRSTEAFF.

The chain joins TRBV4-2 to TRBJ1-5; 9 nucleotides line up with TRBD1. Germline V lookup: CDR1 LGHNA, CDR2 YNFKEQ. Losses at the gene ends were 0 bases for V and 0 bases for J; bases not matched to a gene: 6. This CDR3 has 18 residues. This CDR3 reads CASSQDFWDRASNQPQHF. CDR3 sequence (DNA): TGTGCCAGCAGCCAAGATTTTTGGGACAGGGCTAGCAATCAGCCCCAGCATTTT.

This clonotype was seen a handful of times. The V and J genes are TRBV20-1 and TRBJ2-1; TRBD2 might be the D (6 bases). Germline CDR1 is DFQATT and CDR2 is SNEGSKA (reference sequence). There are 14 residues in the CDR3. V was cut by 6 bases and J by 6 bases, with 18 bases left in between. CDR3 in amino acids: CSAHSGEAGNEQFF. CDR3 in DNA: TGCAGTGCCCATAGCGGCGAGGCGGGCAATGAGCAGTTCTTC.